This is a list of T cell receptor beta chains from one sample in a study of control samples from healthy donors and cancer patients. The table came from immunoSEQ multiplex PCR; TCRdb's copy has only in-frame clones and leaves some out. The top ten clones hold about 1.6% of a sample with about 28,000 clones, about 87% of them seen once. The sample was PBMCs. The source is a woman in her thirties or forties with lung cancer. The CDR3 runs from the conserved cysteine through the conserved F or W. D genes are given only for firm matches. Where a row states a size, it is once, few, many or the class of an expanded clone; other rows omit it.

NA TRBJ2-2 NA TRBV5-1 CASSFPSETGELFF TGCGCCAGCAGCTTCCCCTCGGAGACCGGGGAGCTGTTTTTT
NA TRBJ1-1 NA TRBV6-5 CASRAGDTEAFF TGTGCCAGCAGGGCGGGGGACACTGAAGCTTTCTTT
TRBD1 TRBJ2-7 NA TRBV27 CASSGTGPYEQYF TGTGCCAGCAGTGGGACAGGGCCCTACGAGCAGTACTTC
NA TRBJ2-7 once TRBV28 CASSVTGAPYEQYF TGTGCCAGCAGTGTCACCGGGGCCCCCTACGAGCAGTACTTC
NA TRBJ1-5 NA TRBV19 CASSIDQKGMPQHF TGTGCCAGTAGTATAGATCAGAAGGGGATGCCCCAGCATTTT
TRBD2 TRBJ2-1 NA TRBV27 CASSLRGGGVTYNEQFF TGTGCCAGCAGTTTACGGGGCGGGGGGGTAACCTACAATGAGCAGTTCTTC
NA TRBJ2-7 once TRBV11-3 CASSLDSSYEQYF TGTGCCAGCAGCTTAGACAGCTCCTACGAGCAGTACTTC
NA TRBJ2-5 NA TRBV2 CASSGDRGETQYF TGTGCCAGCAGCGGGGATCGAGGGGAGACCCAGTACTTC
TRBD1 TRBJ2-3 NA TRBV29-1 CSVGPQGADTQYF TGCAGCGTTGGGCCCCAGGGGGCAGATACGCAGTATTTT
NA TRBJ2-1 NA TRBV5-1 CASRRVARGLSHNEQFF TGCGCCAGCAGACGAGTCGCGAGGGGGTTATCCCACAATGAGCAGTTCTTC
NA TRBJ1-6 NA TRBV7-8 CASSLRDKNSPLHF TGTGCCAGCAGTCTACGGGACAAGAACTCACCCCTCCACTTT
NA TRBJ1-1 NA TRBV20-1 CSASVGVPEAFF TGCAGTGCTAGTGTCGGGGTTCCTGAAGCTTTCTTT
NA TRBJ2-1 NA TRBV21-1 CASSKANRDNEQFF TGTGCCAGCAGCAAAGCGAACAGGGACAATGAGCAGTTCTTC
NA TRBJ2-3 NA TRBV2 CASSVSSRDTQYF TGTGCCAGCAGTGTTTCTAGTAGAGATACGCAGTATTTT
TRBD1 TRBJ1-6 NA TRBV7-9 CASSTDDRGVSPLHF TGTGCCAGCAGCACAGACGACAGGGGAGTTTCACCCCTCCACTTT
NA TRBJ1-2 once TRBV11-3 CASSFWGEGYTF TGTGCCAGCAGCTTTTGGGGTGAAGGCTACACCTTC
NA TRBJ1-2 NA TRBV27 CASSSLTVNRDGYTF TGTGCCAGCAGTTCCCTAACAGTAAACAGGGATGGCTACACCTTC
TRBD1 TRBJ1-2 NA TRBV6-2/TRBV6-3 CASSPLERAGGNYGYTF TGTGCCAGCAGTCCCCTTGAACGGGCAGGGGGCAACTATGGCTACACCTTC
NA TRBJ1-2 NA TRBV20-1 CSAPGAGYTF TGCAGTGCCCCAGGGGCTGGCTACACCTTC
TRBD1 TRBJ1-2 NA TRBV6-5 CASSSQGAGYGYTF TGTGCCAGCAGTTCTCAGGGGGCAGGATATGGCTACACCTTC
NA TRBJ2-7 NA TRBV7-8 CASSPSQGYEQYF TGTGCCAGCAGCCCCAGCCAGGGATACGAGCAGTACTTC
TRBD2 TRBJ2-1 NA TRBV14 CASSQGGSGGVYEQFF TGTGCCAGCAGCCAAGGAGGAAGCGGGGGGGTCTATGAGCAGTTCTTC
TRBD1 TRBJ1-1 NA TRBV6-5 CASSLDRVDTEAFF TGTGCCAGCAGTTTAGACAGGGTGGACACTGAAGCTTTCTTT
TRBD1 TRBJ1-1 NA TRBV27 CASSLKRGLDTEAFF TGTGCCAGCAGTTTAAAAAGGGGGCTCGACACTGAAGCTTTCTTT
NA TRBJ1-1 NA TRBV28 CASSAHRDLTEAFF TGTGCCAGCAGTGCTCACAGGGATTTGACTGAAGCTTTCTTT
NA TRBJ1-5 NA TRBV6-6 CASSYSGGSGNQPQHF TGTGCCAGCAGTTACTCTGGTGGGTCGGGCAATCAGCCCCAGCATTTT
NA TRBJ1-4 once TRBV4-3 CASSQEMGFSKKLFF TGCGCCAGCAGCCAAGAGATGGGTTTTAGTAAAAAACTGTTTTTT
NA TRBJ1-5 NA TRBV29-1 CSVRDGDQPQHF TGCAGCGTCCGCGACGGAGATCAGCCCCAGCATTTT
NA TRBJ1-3 NA TRBV10-3 CAISESRPSSGNTIYF TGTGCCATCAGTGAGTCCCGGCCCAGCTCTGGAAACACCATATATTTT
NA TRBJ1-5 NA TRBV20-1 CSARDTAAQHF TGCAGTGCTAGAGACACGGCCGCCCAGCATTTT
NA TRBJ1-1 NA TRBV15 CATSRERNTNTEAFF TGTGCCACCAGCAGAGAACGAAATACGAACACTGAAGCTTTCTTT
NA TRBJ1-2 NA TRBV7-9 CASSLGSYGYTF TGTGCCAGCAGCTTGGGCAGCTATGGCTACACCTTC
NA TRBJ1-1 NA TRBV6-2/TRBV6-3 CASSPVPGDLQGSTEAFF TGTGCCAGCAGTCCCGTTCCGGGGGATCTACAGGGTAGCACTGAAGCTTTCTTT
TRBD1 TRBJ2-3 few TRBV5-6 CASSKLGQGGTDTQYF TGTGCCAGCAGCAAATTAGGACAGGGAGGCACAGATACGCAGTATTTT
NA TRBJ1-1 NA TRBV19 CASSPQRDGEAFF TGTGCCAGTAGCCCCCAACGGGACGGTGAAGCTTTCTTT
NA TRBJ2-7 once TRBV28 CASKDISYEQYF TGTGCCAGCAAGGACATCTCCTACGAGCAGTACTTC
TRBD2 TRBJ2-3 NA TRBV6-1 CASSESSGGFSTDTQYF TGTGCCAGCAGTGAATCTAGCGGGGGGTTCAGCACAGATACGCAGTATTTT
NA TRBJ2-3 NA TRBV5-1 CASSLGAGQSTDTQYF TGCGCCAGCAGCTTGGGAGCGGGACAGAGTACAGATACGCAGTATTTT
NA TRBJ1-2 once TRBV28 CASSLQGNYGYTF TGTGCCAGCAGTTTACAGGGAAACTATGGCTACACCTTC
NA TRBJ1-2 NA TRBV28 CATFPPLGAPHGYTF TGTGCCACTTTTCCCCCCCTGGGGGCGCCCCATGGCTACACCTTC
TRBD1 TRBJ1-5 NA TRBV3-1/TRBV3-2 CASSKGGDRNQPQHF TGTGCCAGCAGCAAAGGGGGGGACAGAAATCAGCCCCAGCATTTT
NA TRBJ2-2 NA TRBV29-1 CSVVVTGELFF TGCAGCGTTGTCGTCACCGGGGAGCTGTTTTTT
NA TRBJ2-3 NA TRBV30 CAWSGGTSDTQYF TGTGCCTGGAGTGGGGGGACGTCAGATACGCAGTATTTT
NA TRBJ2-5 NA TRBV6-1 CASSDNPGHKETQYF TGTGCCAGCAGTGATAATCCGGGACACAAAGAGACCCAGTACTTC
NA TRBJ1-5 NA TRBV5-4 CASSLEGGQPQHF TGTGCCAGCAGCTTGGAGGGCGGTCAGCCCCAGCATTTT